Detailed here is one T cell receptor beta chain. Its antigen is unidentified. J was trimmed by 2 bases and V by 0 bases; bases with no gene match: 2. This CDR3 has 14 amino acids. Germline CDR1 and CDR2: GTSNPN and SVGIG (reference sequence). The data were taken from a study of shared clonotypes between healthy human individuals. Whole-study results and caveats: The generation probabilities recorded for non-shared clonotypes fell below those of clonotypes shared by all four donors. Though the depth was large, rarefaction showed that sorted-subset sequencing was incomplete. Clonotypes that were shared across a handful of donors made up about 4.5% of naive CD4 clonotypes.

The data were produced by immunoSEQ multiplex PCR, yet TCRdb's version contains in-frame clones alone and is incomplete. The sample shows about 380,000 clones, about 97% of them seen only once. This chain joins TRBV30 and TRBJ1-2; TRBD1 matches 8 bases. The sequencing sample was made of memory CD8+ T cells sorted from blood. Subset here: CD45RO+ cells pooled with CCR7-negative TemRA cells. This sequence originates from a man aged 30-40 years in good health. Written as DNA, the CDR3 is TGTGCCTGGAGTGTACAGGGGGTCAACTATGGCTACACCTTC. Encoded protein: CAWSVQGVNYGYTF.